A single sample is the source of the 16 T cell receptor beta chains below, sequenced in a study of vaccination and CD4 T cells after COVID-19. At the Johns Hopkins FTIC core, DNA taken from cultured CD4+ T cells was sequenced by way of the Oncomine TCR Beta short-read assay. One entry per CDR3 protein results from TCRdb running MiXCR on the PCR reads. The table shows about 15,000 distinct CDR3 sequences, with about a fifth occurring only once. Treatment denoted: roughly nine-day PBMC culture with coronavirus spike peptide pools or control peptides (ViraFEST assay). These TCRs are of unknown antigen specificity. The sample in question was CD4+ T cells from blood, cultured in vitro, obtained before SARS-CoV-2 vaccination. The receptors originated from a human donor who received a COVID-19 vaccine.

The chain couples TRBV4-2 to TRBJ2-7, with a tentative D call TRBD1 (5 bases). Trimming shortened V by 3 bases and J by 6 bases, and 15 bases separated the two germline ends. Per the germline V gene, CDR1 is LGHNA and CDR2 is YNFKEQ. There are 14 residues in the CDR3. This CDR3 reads CASSQVRETGEQYF. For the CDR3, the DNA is TGTGCCAGCAGCCAGGTCAGGGAAACAGGCGAGCAGTACTTC.

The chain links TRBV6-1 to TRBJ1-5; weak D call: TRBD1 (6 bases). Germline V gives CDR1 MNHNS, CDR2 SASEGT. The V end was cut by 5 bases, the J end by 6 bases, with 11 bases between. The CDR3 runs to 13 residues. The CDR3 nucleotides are TGTGCCAGCAGTAGGGGGGGCGTTCAGCCCCAGCATTTT. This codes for CASSRGGVQPQHF.

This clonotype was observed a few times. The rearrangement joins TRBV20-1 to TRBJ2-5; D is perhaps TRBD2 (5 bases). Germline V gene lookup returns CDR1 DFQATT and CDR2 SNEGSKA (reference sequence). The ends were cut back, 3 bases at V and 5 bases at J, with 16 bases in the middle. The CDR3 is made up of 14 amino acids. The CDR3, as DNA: TGCAGTGCTAGGGATGTCGGAGCGGTGGAGACCCAGTACTTC. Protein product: CSARDVGAVETQYF.

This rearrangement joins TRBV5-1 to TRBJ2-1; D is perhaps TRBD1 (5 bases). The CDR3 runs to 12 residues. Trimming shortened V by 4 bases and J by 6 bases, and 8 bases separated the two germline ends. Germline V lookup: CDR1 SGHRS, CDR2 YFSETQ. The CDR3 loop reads CASSPDTNEQFF. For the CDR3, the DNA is TGCGCCAGCAGCCCGGACACCAATGAGCAGTTCTTC. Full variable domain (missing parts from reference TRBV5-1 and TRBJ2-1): KAGVTQTPRYLIKTRGQQVTLSCSPISGHRSVSWYQQTPGQGLQFLFEYFSETQRNKGNFPGRFSGRQFSNSRSEMNVSTLELGDSALYLCASSPDTNEQFFGPGTRLTVL.

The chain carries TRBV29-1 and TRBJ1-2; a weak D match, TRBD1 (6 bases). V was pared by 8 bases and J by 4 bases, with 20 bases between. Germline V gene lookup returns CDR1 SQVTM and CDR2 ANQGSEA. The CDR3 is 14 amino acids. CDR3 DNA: TGCAGCATGAGCGGGGGCCGAGATAGCTATGGCTACACCTTC. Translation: CSMSGGRDSYGYTF.

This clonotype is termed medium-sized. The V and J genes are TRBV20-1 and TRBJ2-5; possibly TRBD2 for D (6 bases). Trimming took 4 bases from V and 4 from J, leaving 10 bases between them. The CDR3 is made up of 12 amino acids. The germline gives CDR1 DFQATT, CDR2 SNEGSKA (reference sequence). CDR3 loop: CSAKPGGETQYF. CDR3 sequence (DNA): TGCAGTGCTAAACCCGGGGGAGAGACCCAGTACTTC.

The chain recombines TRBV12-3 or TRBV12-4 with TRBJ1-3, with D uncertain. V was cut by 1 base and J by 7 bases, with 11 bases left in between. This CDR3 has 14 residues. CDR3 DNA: TGTGCCAGCAGTTTAGGGCAGGTTGGGAACACCATATATTTT. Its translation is CASSLGQVGNTIYF.

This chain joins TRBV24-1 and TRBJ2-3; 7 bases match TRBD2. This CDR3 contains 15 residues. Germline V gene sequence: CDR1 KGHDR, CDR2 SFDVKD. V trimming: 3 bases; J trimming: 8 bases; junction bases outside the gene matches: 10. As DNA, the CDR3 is TGTGCCACCAGTGATGACCGGGACTATCGGGGTACGCAGTATTTT. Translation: CATSDDRDYRGTQYF.

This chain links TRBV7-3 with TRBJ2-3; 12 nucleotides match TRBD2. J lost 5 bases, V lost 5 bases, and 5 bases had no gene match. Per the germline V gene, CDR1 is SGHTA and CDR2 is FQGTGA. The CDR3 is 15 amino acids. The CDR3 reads CASSPRLAGVDTQYF. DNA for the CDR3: TGTGCCAGCAGCCCAAGACTAGCGGGGGTAGATACGCAGTATTTT. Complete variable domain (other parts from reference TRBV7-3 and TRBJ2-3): GAGVSQTPSNKVTEKGKYVELRCDPISGHTALYWYRQSLGQGPEFLIYFQGTGAADDSGLPNDRFFAVRPEGSVSTLKIQRTERGDSAVYLCASSPRLAGVDTQYFGPGTRLTVL.

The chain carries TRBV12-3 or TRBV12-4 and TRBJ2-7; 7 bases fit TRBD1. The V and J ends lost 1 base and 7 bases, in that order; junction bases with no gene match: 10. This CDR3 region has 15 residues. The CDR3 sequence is CASSLEFRGQGEQYF. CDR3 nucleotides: TGTGCCAGCAGTTTAGAGTTTAGGGGGCAGGGGGAGCAGTACTTC.

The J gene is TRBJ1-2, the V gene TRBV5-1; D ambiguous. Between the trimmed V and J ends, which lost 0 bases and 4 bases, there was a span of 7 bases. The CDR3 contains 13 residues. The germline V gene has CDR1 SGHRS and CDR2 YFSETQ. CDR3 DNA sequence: TGCGCCAGCAGCTTGGACCCAGTCTATGGCTACACCTTC. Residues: CASSLDPVYGYTF.

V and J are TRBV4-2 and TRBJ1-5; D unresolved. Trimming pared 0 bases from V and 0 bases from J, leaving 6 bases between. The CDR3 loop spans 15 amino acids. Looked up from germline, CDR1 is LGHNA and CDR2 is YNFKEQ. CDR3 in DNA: TGTGCCAGCAGCCAAGAGGTGTTTAGCAATCAGCCCCAGCATTTT. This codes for CASSQEVFSNQPQHF.

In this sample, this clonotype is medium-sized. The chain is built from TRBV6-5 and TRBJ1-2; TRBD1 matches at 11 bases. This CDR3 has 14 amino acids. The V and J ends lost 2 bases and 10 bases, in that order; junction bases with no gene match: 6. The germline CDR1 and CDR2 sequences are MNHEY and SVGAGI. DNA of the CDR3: TGTGCCAGCAGTTACCCCGGACAGGGGGCTGACTACACCTTC. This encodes CASSYPGQGADYTF.

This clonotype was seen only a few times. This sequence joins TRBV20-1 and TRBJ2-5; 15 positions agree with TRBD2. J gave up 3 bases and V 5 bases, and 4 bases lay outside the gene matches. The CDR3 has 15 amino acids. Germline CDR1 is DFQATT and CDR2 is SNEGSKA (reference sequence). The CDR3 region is CSALWTSGGEETQYF. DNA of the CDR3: TGCAGTGCTTTATGGACTAGCGGGGGGGAAGAGACCCAGTACTTC.

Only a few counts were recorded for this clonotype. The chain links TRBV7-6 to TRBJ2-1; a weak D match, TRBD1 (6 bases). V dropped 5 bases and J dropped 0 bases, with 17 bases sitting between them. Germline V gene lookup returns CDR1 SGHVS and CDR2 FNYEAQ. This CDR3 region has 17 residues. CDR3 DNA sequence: TGTGCCAGCAGCGTGATCAGGGGCCAAAGCTCCTACAATGAGCAGTTCTTC. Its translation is CASSVIRGQSSYNEQFF.

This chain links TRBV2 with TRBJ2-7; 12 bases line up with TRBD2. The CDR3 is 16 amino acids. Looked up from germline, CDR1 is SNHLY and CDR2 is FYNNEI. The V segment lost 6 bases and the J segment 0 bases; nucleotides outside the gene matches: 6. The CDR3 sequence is CASSGLAGSSSYEQYF. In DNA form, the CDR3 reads TGTGCCAGCAGCGGACTAGCGGGGTCGAGCTCCTACGAGCAGTACTTC.